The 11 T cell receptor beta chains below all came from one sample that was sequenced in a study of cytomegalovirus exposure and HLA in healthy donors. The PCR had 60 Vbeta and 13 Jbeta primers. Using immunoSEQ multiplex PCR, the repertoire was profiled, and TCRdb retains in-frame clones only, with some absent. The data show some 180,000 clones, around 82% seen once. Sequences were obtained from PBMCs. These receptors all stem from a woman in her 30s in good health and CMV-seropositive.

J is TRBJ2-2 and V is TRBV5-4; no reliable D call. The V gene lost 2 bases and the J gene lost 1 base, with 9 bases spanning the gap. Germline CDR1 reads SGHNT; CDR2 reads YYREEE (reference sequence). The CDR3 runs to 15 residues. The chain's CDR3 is CASSLRLGNTGELFF. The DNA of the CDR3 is TGTGCCAGCAGCTTAAGGCTAGGGAACACCGGGGAGCTGTTTTTT. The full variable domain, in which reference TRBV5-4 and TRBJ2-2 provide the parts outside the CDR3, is ETGVTQSPTHLIKTRGQQVTLRCSSQSGHNTVSWYQQALGQGPQFIFQYYREEENGRGNFPPRFSGLQFPNYSSELNVNALELDDSALYLCASSLRLGNTGELFFGEGSRLTVL.

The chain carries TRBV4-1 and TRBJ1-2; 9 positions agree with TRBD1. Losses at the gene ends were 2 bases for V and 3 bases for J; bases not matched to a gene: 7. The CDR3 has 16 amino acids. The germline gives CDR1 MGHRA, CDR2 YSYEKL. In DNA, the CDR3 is TGCGCCAGCAGCCAACTAGCCGGGACAGGGTACTATGGCTACACCTTC. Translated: CASSQLAGTGYYGYTF.

The CDR3 sequence is CASSLSGGLTDTQYF. CDR3 DNA: TGTGCCAGCAGCCTTTCGGGGGGGCTCACAGATACGCAGTATTTT. V usage is TRBV4-2 and J usage is TRBJ2-3, with 8 bases lining up with TRBD2. The V segment lost 4 bases and the J segment 2 bases; nucleotides outside the gene matches: 5. The CDR3 sequence is 15 residues long. Germline CDR1 and CDR2: LGHNA and YNFKEQ.

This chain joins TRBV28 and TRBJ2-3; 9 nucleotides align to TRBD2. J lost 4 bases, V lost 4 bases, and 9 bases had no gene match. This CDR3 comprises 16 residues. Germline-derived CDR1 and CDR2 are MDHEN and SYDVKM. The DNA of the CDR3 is TGTGCCAGCAGTTCCCTCGCGGGGGGGCAGGCAGATACGCAGTATTTT. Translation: CASSSLAGGQADTQYF.

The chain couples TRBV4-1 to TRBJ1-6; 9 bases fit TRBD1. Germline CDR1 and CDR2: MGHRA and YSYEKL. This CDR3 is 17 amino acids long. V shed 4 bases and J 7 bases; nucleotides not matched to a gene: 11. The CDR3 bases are TGCGCCAGCAGCCGATTTCCCGGGACAGGGATCAATTCACCCCTCCACTTT. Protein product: CASSRFPGTGINSPLHF.

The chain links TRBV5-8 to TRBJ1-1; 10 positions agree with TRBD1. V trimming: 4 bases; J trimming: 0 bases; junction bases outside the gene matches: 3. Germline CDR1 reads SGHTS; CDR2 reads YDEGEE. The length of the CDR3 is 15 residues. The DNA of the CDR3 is TGTGCCAGCAGCATGGGACAGGGGCTGAACACTGAAGCTTTCTTT. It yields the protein CASSMGQGLNTEAFF.

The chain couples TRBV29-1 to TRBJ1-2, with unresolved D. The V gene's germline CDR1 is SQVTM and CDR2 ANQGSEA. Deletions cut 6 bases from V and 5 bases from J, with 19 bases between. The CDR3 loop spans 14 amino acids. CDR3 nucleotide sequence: TGCAGCGTCTTCCGGGATCAGGTGGAGTATGGCTACACCTTC. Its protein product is CSVFRDQVEYGYTF.

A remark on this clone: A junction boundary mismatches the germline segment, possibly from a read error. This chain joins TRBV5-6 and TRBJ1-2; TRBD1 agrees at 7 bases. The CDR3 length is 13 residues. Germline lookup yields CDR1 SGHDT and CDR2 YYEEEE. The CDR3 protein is CASSLDRQGGYTF. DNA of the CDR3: TGTGCCAGCAGTTTGGACAGGCAGGGTGGCTACACCTTC. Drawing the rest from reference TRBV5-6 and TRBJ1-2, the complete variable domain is DAGVTQSPTHLIKTRGQQVTLRCSPKSGHDTVSWYQQALGQGPQFIFQYYEEEERQRGNFPDRFSGHQFPNYSSELNVNALLLGDSALYLCASSLDRQGGYTFGSGTRLTVV.

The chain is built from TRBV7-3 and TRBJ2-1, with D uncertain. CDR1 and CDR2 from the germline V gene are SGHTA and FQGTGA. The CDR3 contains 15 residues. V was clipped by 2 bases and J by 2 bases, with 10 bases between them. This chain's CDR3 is CASSLGLGAYNEQFF. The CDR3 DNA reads TGTGCCAGCAGCTTAGGGTTAGGAGCCTACAATGAGCAGTTCTTC.

Written as DNA, the CDR3 is TGTGCCAGCATTCCCACTTCAACTAATGAAAAACTGTTTTTT. It translates to CASIPTSTNEKLFF. The chain combines TRBV6-1 with TRBJ1-4; no clear D. V lost 7 bases to trimming and J lost 0 bases, with 9 bases between them. CDR1 is MNHNS and CDR2 is SASEGT in the germline V gene. The CDR3 covers 14 residues.

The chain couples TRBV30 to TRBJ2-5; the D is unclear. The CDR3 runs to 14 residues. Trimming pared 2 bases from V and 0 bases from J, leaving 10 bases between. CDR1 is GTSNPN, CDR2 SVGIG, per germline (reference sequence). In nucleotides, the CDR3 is TGTGCCTGGAGTTCCCCTAAGTACCAAGAGACCCAGTACTTC. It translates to CAWSSPKYQETQYF.